A single sample gave rise to the 7 T cell receptor beta chains below, sequenced in a study of Graves' ophthalmopathy and Graves' hyperthyroidism. The authors amplified TCR beta CDR3 regions from RNA transcripts. Second-round multiplex PCR followed a first-round RT-PCR using HTBI primers. TCRdb analysed the multiplex PCR reads with MiXCR anew, one entry per CDR3 protein. In the table there are over a million distinct CDR3 sequences, less than 45% of which are singletons. What was sequenced was peripheral blood or thyroid tissue (not recorded which). The receptors originated from an adult man with Graves' hyperthyroidism.

Note on this clonotype: Just one base apart from a much larger clone, this may be a read error. The chain recombines TRBV9 with TRBJ2-5; D ambiguous. V dropped 3 bases and J dropped 5 bases, with 11 bases sitting between them. The CDR3 is 13 residues long. Germline V lookup: CDR1 SGDLS, CDR2 YYNGEE. The CDR3 loop reads CASSERDPETQYF. CDR3 coding DNA: TGTGCCAGCAGCGAAAGAGACCCCGAGACCCAGTACTTC.

Here the CDR3 reads CASGEKIQETQYF. Written as DNA, the CDR3 is TGTGCCAGTGGCGAGAAAATCCAAGAGACCCAGTACTTC. The chain joins TRBV19 to TRBJ2-5; D is ambiguous. This CDR3 is 13 amino acids long. Trimming pared 8 bases from V and 1 base from J, leaving 11 bases between. Germline lookup yields CDR1 LNHDA and CDR2 SQIVND (reference sequence).

The genes are TRBV2 and TRBJ2-5, with D tentatively TRBD2 (6 bases). The CDR3 contains 12 residues. The germline CDR1 and CDR2 sequences are SNHLY and FYNNEI. Trimming removed 8 bases at V and 13 bases at J, with 20 bases between. This CDR3 is CASQTSTGDWYF. The CDR3 nucleotides are TGTGCCAGCCAAACCAGCACCGGGGACTGGTACTTC.

The chain recombines TRBV15 with TRBJ1-5, with 11 bases aligning to TRBD1. The CDR3 runs to 17 residues. V trimming: 5 bases; J trimming: 7 bases; junction bases outside the gene matches: 13. Germline V gene sequence: CDR1 LNHNV, CDR2 YYDKDF (reference sequence). Written as DNA, the CDR3 is TGTGCCACCAGCGGGATTACCGGGACAGGGGGGATCCAGCCCCAGCATTTT. It codes for CATSGITGTGGIQPQHF.

This clonotype was observed at least ten times. This rearrangement joins TRBV19 to TRBJ2-7; 9 bases line up with TRBD1. Trimming took 7 bases from V and 7 from J; bases not matched to a gene: 14. The length of the CDR3 is 15 residues. Germline V gene data show CDR1 as LNHDA and CDR2 as SQIVND (reference sequence). This chain's CDR3 is CASNHLGQGTEEQYF. The CDR3 DNA is TGTGCCAGTAACCACTTAGGACAGGGGACGGAGGAGCAGTACTTC.

This chain connects TRBV7-4 to TRBJ1-1; D possibly corresponds to TRBD1 (5 bases). The DNA end is a closer match to TRBJ2-2, so the J assignment may be wrong. Germline loops: CDR1 SGHVT, CDR2 SQSDAQ. The CDR3 extends over 16 amino acids. CDR3 sequence (DNA): TGTGCCAGCAGCGTAGGGCAGGGTCTCAACACCGGGGAGCTGTTTTTT. It yields the protein CASSVGQGLNTGELFF.

This clonotype was counted a single time. The junction and the germline gene differ at one end; a read error may be behind it. The chain couples TRBV20-1 to TRBJ2-7; D perhaps matches TRBD1 (6 bases). Germline V gives CDR1 DFQATT, CDR2 SNEGSKA (reference sequence). CDR3 length: 13 amino acids. DNA of the CDR3: TGCAGTGCTAGAGGACAGGAATCATACGGGCAGTACTTC. Its translation is CSARGQESYGQYF.